This T cell receptor beta chain was sequenced for a study of cytomegalovirus exposure and HLA in healthy donors. Of note for this clone: Its specificity is unknown.

Assay used: immunoSEQ multiplex PCR; TCRdb lists only in-frame clones, some missing. This sample yields fewer than 60,000 clones, of which 93% are seen a single time; under 2% belongs to the top ten. Findings and caveats of the study: That first-cohort TCR clusters tended to co-occur in the 90 to 150 validation repertoires was found in a later analysis. Diagnosis of cytomegalovirus status made by the classifier reportedly showed high specificity and sensitivity.

The germline gives CDR1 SGDLS, CDR2 YYNGEE. With V trimmed by 2 bases and J by 3 bases, 8 bases remained unmatched. The CDR3 runs to 17 residues. This clonotype was sampled from a woman between 18 and 29 years old in good health and CMV-seropositive. This sequence joins TRBV9 and TRBJ2-2; 9 bases align to TRBD1. Sequenced material: PBMCs. The CDR3 coding sequence is TGTGCCAGCAGCGTGAGCCGGGACAGGGAATACACCGGGGAGCTGTTTTTT. Its protein is CASSVSRDREYTGELFF.